This T cell receptor (beta chain) came from a study of T-cell memory formation after mild COVID-19. A remark on this clonotype: Antigen specificity is unknown.

This CDR3 has 16 residues. V gave up 6 bases and J gave up 1 base, with 18 bases separating them. Germline V gene sequence: CDR1 SGHRS, CDR2 YFSETQ. General study results and limits: Contracting CD4+ clones sat mainly in CM and EM; CD8+ in EMRA.

TCRdb analysed the 5' RACE reads with MiXCR anew, one entry per CDR3 protein. This sample yields about 400,000 distinct CDR3 sequences, of which approximately 16% are seen a single time; roughly 21% belongs to the top ten. The material sequenced was PBMCs or a T cell subset sorted from them (not recorded which). The V and J genes are TRBV5-1 and TRBJ2-3, with D tentatively TRBD2 (7 bases). The clonotype originates from a man aged 18 to 35 who had mild COVID-19 (a few samples of this study predate the infection). Cell type and time point are not known. DNA for the CDR3: TGCGCCAGCAACGCCTGGGGGGGCCAAGGCACAGATACGCAGTATTTT. Translating gives CASNAWGGQGTDTQYF.